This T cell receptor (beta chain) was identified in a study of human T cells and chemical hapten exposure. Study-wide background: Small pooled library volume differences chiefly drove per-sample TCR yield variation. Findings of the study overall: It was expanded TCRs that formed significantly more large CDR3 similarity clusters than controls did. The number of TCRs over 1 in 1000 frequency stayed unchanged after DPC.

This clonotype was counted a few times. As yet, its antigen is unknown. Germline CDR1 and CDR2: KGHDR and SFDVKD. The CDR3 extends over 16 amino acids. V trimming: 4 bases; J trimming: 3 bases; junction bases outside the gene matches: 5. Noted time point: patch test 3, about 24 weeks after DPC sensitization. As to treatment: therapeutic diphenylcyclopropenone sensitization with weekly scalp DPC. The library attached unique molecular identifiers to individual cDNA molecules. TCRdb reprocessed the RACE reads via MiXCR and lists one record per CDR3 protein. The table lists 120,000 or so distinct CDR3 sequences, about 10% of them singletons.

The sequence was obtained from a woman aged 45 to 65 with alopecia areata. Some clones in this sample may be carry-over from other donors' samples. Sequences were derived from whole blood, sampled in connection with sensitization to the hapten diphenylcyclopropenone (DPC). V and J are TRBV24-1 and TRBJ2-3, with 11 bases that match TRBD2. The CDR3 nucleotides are TGTGCCACCAGTGACCGAACTAGCGGGAGAACAGATACGCAGTATTTT. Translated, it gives CATSDRTSGRTDTQYF.